This T cell receptor (beta chain) was sequenced for a study of T cells in Graves' hyperthyroidism and ophthalmopathy. For the study at large: Peripheral blood specimens were obtained at initial diagnosis, prior to any treatment.

TCR beta CDR3 regions were amplified from RNA transcripts. The primer set for the first-round RT-PCR of the TCR CDR3 was HTBI. TCRdb re-analysed the multiplex PCR reads in MiXCR, keeping a single row per CDR3 protein. In the table there are more than 500,000 distinct CDR3 sequences, roughly 14% of which are singletons. The length of the CDR3 is 14 residues. Trimming removed 7 bases at V and 6 bases at J, with 19 bases between. About this clonotype itself: A much bigger clone sits one base away, suggesting this may be a read error.

This rearrangement joins TRBV12-3 or TRBV12-4 to TRBJ2-7, with D perhaps TRBD2 (5 bases). The specimen was blood. The TCR sequence derives from a middle-aged woman with Graves' ophthalmopathy. CDR3 in DNA: TGTGCCAGCAACCCAATACCCCGGGGAACCGAGCAGTACTTC. This translates into CASNPIPRGTEQYF.